The 28 T cell receptor beta chains below all came from one sample that was sequenced in a study of control samples from healthy donors and cancer patients (dated by TCRdb to 2018 to 2021). Preparation of the library involved the immunoSEQ multiplex PCR assay. In its TCRdb copy, this immuneACCESS table keeps in-frame sequences only and misses some clones. Where compared with another copy, unresolved V genes explain less than half of these, and the others have no known cause. A total of about 20,000 clones appear in this sample, about 89% of them only once. The top ten clonotypes cover about 33% of the sample. The source material was PBMCs. The receptors originated from a man between 60 and 75 years old with head and neck cancer.

The chain carries TRBV18 and TRBJ2-3; maybe TRBD2 (6 bases). Trimming removed 6 bases at V and 3 bases at J, with 10 bases between. Per the germline V gene, CDR1 is KGHSH and CDR2 is LQKENI. This CDR3 has 13 amino acids. The CDR3 bases are TGTGCCAGCTCCCCGACTAGGACAGATACGCAGTATTTT. Its translation is CASSPTRTDTQYF.

This rearrangement joins TRBV27 to TRBJ2-6; maybe TRBD2 (5 bases). The V gene lost 4 bases and the J gene lost 3 bases, with 19 bases spanning the gap. This CDR3 spans 18 amino acids. Germline CDR1 and CDR2: MNHEY and SMNVEV (reference sequence). CDR3: CASSSQSLPSGGANVLTF. The DNA for the CDR3 is TGTGCCAGCAGTTCCCAATCTCTCCCGAGCGGTGGGGCCAACGTCCTGACTTTC. The full variable domain, its missing parts supplied by reference TRBV27 and TRBJ2-6, is EAQVTQNPRYLITVTGKKLTVTCSQNMNHEYMSWYRQDPGLGLRQIYYSMNVEVTDKGDVPEGYKVSRKEKRNFPLILESPSPNQTSLYFCASSSQSLPSGGANVLTFGAGSRLTVL.

J is TRBJ2-3 and V is TRBV9; a weak D match, TRBD1 (5 bases). CDR1 SGDLS and CDR2 YYNGEE come from the germline V gene. V lost 1 base, J lost 4 bases, and 10 bases lay in between. This CDR3 contains 14 residues. The CDR3 DNA follows: TGTGCCAGCAGCGTATCCGACAGAGCAGATACGCAGTATTTT. Translated, it gives CASSVSDRADTQYF.

The chain joins TRBV5-6 to TRBJ2-7; D might be TRBD1 (6 bases). Germline assignment: CDR1 SGHDT and CDR2 YYEEEE. V lost 7 bases, J lost 0 bases, and 8 bases lay in between. CDR3 length equals 12 residues. CDR3 sequence: CASEDSSYEQYF. CDR3 coding DNA: TGTGCCAGCGAGGACAGCTCCTACGAGCAGTACTTC. Full variable domain (rest looked up from reference TRBV5-6 and TRBJ2-7): DAGVTQSPTHLIKTRGQQVTLRCSPKSGHDTVSWYQQALGQGPQFIFQYYEEEERQRGNFPDRFSGHQFPNYSSELNVNALLLGDSALYLCASEDSSYEQYFGPGTRLTVT.

The table lists this clone with a count of one. This chain joins TRBV11-3 and TRBJ2-1; a possible D gene is TRBD1 (6 bases). CDR3 length: 13 amino acids. The germline V gene has CDR1 SGHNT and CDR2 YENEEA. V lost 5 bases to trimming and J lost 6 bases, with 11 bases between them. CDR3 DNA: TGTGCCAGCAGCGAGGGACAAAGCAATGAGCAGTTCTTC. Residues: CASSEGQSNEQFF.

The chain is built from TRBV5-1 and TRBJ2-5, with 10 bases lining up with TRBD2. Per the germline V gene, CDR1 is SGHRS and CDR2 is YFSETQ. The trim removed 0 bases at V and 1 base at J, leaving 0 bases unmatched. This CDR3 is built from 15 residues. In DNA form, the CDR3 reads TGCGCCAGCAGCTTGGGGACTAGCGGCCAAGAGACCCAGTACTTC. Protein sequence: CASSLGTSGQETQYF.

The chain recombines TRBV12-5 with TRBJ1-1, with D unclear. Trimming took 4 bases from V and 5 from J, leaving 14 bases between them. The CDR3 runs to 14 residues. The germline CDR1 and CDR2 sequences are LGHNT and FRNRAP. CDR3 residues: CASGSLPRGTEAFF. The DNA for the CDR3 is TGTGCTAGTGGTTCTCTTCCCCGGGGAACTGAAGCTTTCTTT.

This chain uses TRBV2 with TRBJ1-2; possibly TRBD1 for D (5 bases). Germline V gives CDR1 SNHLY, CDR2 FYNNEI. V was shortened by 5 bases and J by 4 bases, with 14 bases between the two germline ends. The CDR3 runs to 14 residues. CDR3 region: CASSPGTEFYGYTF. The CDR3 nucleotides are TGTGCCAGCAGTCCCGGGACGGAGTTCTATGGCTACACCTTC.

This chain uses TRBV19 with TRBJ2-5; D assignment may be TRBD1 or TRBD2 (6 bases each). Germline V gene lookup returns CDR1 LNHDA and CDR2 SQIVND (reference sequence). V was clipped by 6 bases and J by 0 bases, with 14 bases between them. The CDR3 consists of 15 residues. CDR3 sequence reads: CASSHGGGYQETQYF. The CDR3 nucleotides read TGTGCCAGTAGCCACGGGGGCGGGTACCAAGAGACCCAGTACTTC.

This clone has only one observation. This chain uses TRBV7-9 with TRBJ1-4; D is unresolved. Between the trimmed V and J ends, which lost 6 bases and 8 bases, there was a span of 19 bases. The CDR3 runs 15 residues. Per germline, CDR1 SEHNR and CDR2 FQNEAQ (reference sequence). The CDR3 loop reads CASRYLGGSSEKLFF. The DNA for the CDR3 is TGTGCCAGCAGGTATCTGGGTGGTTCTAGCGAAAAACTGTTTTTT. Using reference TRBV7-9 and TRBJ1-4 for the parts outside the CDR3, the full variable domain is DTGVSQNPRHKITKRGQNVTFRCDPISEHNRLYWYRQTLGQGPEFLTYFQNEAQLEKSRLLSDRFSAERPKGSFSTLEIQRTEQGDSAMYLCASRYLGGSSEKLFFGSGTQLSVL.

The chain combines TRBV5-5 with TRBJ2-5; no reliable D call. Between the trimmed V and J ends, which lost 0 bases and 1 base, there was a span of 4 bases. Germline V gene data show CDR1 as SGHKS and CDR2 as YYEKEE (reference sequence). This CDR3 comprises 13 residues. The CDR3 here is CASSLEGQETQYF. CDR3 nucleotides: TGTGCCAGCAGCTTGGAAGGCCAAGAGACCCAGTACTTC.

V and J are TRBV3-1 (or the pseudogene TRBV3-2) and TRBJ1-2; D is unclear. CDR1 is LGHDT, CDR2 YNNKEL, per germline (reference sequence). This CDR3 is 14 amino acids long. V lost 4 bases to trimming and J lost 0 bases, with 9 bases between them. CDR3 sequence (DNA): TGTGCCAGCAGCCTCCGGGCCGCTAACTATGGCTACACCTTC. The encoded protein is CASSLRAANYGYTF.

This chain joins TRBV18 and TRBJ2-5; 9 bases line up with TRBD2. The V and J ends lost 8 bases and 2 bases, in that order; junction bases with no gene match: 3. CDR1 is KGHSH and CDR2 is LQKENI in the germline V gene. The CDR3 has 13 amino acids. CDR3 nucleotide sequence: TGTGCCAGCGCGGGGGGGCGACAAGAGACCCAGTACTTC. It encodes CASAGGRQETQYF.

The rearrangement uses TRBV27 and TRBJ2-2; 11 nucleotides agree with TRBD1. V shed 4 bases, J shed 4 bases, and the junction held 2 bases outside the gene matches. Germline V gives CDR1 MNHEY, CDR2 SMNVEV (reference sequence). The CDR3 length is 15 residues. In nucleotides, the CDR3 is TGTGCCAGCAGTTCTGGGACAGGGGGCACCGGGGAGCTGTTTTTT. Translation gives CASSSGTGGTGELFF.

V is TRBV5-6 and J is TRBJ2-5, with unresolved D. The CDR3 contains 13 residues. V was clipped by 1 base and J by 7 bases, with 11 bases between them. Germline V CDR1 and CDR2: SGHDT, YYEEEE. CDR3: CASSLWQSGTQYF. CDR3 nucleotides: TGTGCCAGCAGCTTGTGGCAGTCGGGGACCCAGTACTTC.

The chain has TRBV5-6 and TRBJ2-5; D remains ambiguous. The CDR3 has 14 residues. Germline assignment: CDR1 SGHDT and CDR2 YYEEEE. Trimming cost V 2 bases and J 2 bases, with 10 bases left between them. For the CDR3, the DNA is TGTGCCAGCAGCTTAGTGGGGTTTCAAGAGACCCAGTACTTC. It specifies CASSLVGFQETQYF.

This clone was seen a single time. This sequence joins TRBV21-1 and TRBJ2-1; the D call in the table, TRBD2, was not verified against the DNA. TRBV21-1 is annotated as a pseudogene. The CDR3 runs 14 residues. The CDR3 sequence is CASSMGGTYNEQFF. CDR3 DNA sequence: TGTGCCAGCAGCATGGGGGGAACCTACAATGAGCAGTTCTTC.

This chain connects TRBV5-6 to TRBJ2-3; 10 bases are shared with TRBD2. The CDR3 covers 17 residues. Unmatched junction bases numbered 10, after V lost 4 bases and J lost 2 bases. Germline V CDR1 and CDR2: SGHDT, YYEEEE. CDR3 bases: TGTGCCAGCAGCCCGCTGGAGCGGGGGGGTATCACAGATACGCAGTATTTT. The encoded protein is CASSPLERGGITDTQYF. Full variable domain (rest looked up from reference TRBV5-6 and TRBJ2-3): DAGVTQSPTHLIKTRGQQVTLRCSPKSGHDTVSWYQQALGQGPQFIFQYYEEEERQRGNFPDRFSGHQFPNYSSELNVNALLLGDSALYLCASSPLERGGITDTQYFGPGTRLTVL.

The chain is built from TRBV4-1 and TRBJ2-6; the D gene could be TRBD1 or TRBD2 (6 bases each). V was clipped by 6 bases and J by 4 bases, with 25 bases between them. This CDR3 contains 19 residues. Looked up from germline, CDR1 is MGHRA and CDR2 is YSYEKL. The chain's CDR3 is CASRPSLLQGLAGANVLTF. CDR3 DNA: TGCGCCAGCAGACCAAGCCTCCTACAGGGACTCGCCGGGGCCAACGTCCTGACTTTC.

The chain is built from TRBV4-1 and TRBJ2-1, with D unclear. Trimming left V 1 base short and J 7 bases short, with 8 bases between. This CDR3 has 13 amino acids. Germline V gene sequence: CDR1 MGHRA, CDR2 YSYEKL. CDR3 DNA sequence: TGCGCCAGCAGCCAAGGACCCGTAAATGAGCAGTTCTTC. Encoded protein: CASSQGPVNEQFF.

The chain carries TRBV6-1 and TRBJ1-4, with D unresolved. Trimming removed 3 bases at V and 8 bases at J, with 10 bases between. CDR1 is MNHNS and CDR2 is SASEGT in the germline V gene. This CDR3 contains 13 residues. In nucleotides, the CDR3 is TGTGCCAGCAGTGAGCCAGGTCGGGAAAAACTGTTTTTT. This gives the protein CASSEPGREKLFF.

The J gene is TRBJ2-3, the V gene TRBV7-6, with D unclear. This CDR3 contains 13 residues. V was shortened by 1 base and J by 1 base, with 3 bases between the two germline ends. Germline CDR1 is SGHVS and CDR2 is FNYEAQ. CDR3 sequence: CASSLGGTDTQYF. The CDR3 bases are TGTGCCAGCAGCTTAGGCGGCACAGATACGCAGTATTTT. The variable domain in full, with the rest retrieved from reference TRBV7-6 and TRBJ2-3, is GAGVSQSPRYKVTKRGQDVALRCDPISGHVSLYWYRQALGQGPEFLTYFNYEAQQDKSGLPNDRFSAERPEGSISTLTIQRTEQRDSAMYRCASSLGGTDTQYFGPGTRLTVL.

This clone was observed once. The chain has TRBV7-8 and TRBJ1-2; a weak D match, TRBD1 (6 bases). The V and J ends lost 10 bases and 7 bases respectively, with 16 bases between them. There are 12 residues in the CDR3. Germline CDR1 reads SGHVS; CDR2 reads FQNEAQ. CDR3: CATVSRGTGYTF. Here the CDR3 DNA reads TGTGCCACAGTTTCCAGGGGTACTGGCTACACCTTC.

CDR3 sequence reads: CASSPQGEGYGYTF. CDR3 in DNA: TGTGCCAGCTCACCACAGGGCGAAGGCTATGGCTACACCTTC. The rearrangement links TRBV18 to TRBJ1-2; D remains unclear. Between the trimmed V and J ends, which lost 1 base and 4 bases, there was a span of 10 bases. The germline V gene encodes CDR1 KGHSH and CDR2 LQKENI. This CDR3 spans 14 amino acids.

The chain uses TRBV6-5 and TRBJ2-7; either TRBD1 or TRBD2 may fit D (5 bases each). CDR1 and CDR2 (germline): MNHEY, SVGAGI. The CDR3 is 14 residues long. V dropped 8 bases and J dropped 7 bases, with 21 bases sitting between them. The CDR3 loop reads CASSLGDHLREQYF. CDR3 DNA sequence: TGTGCCAGCTCCTTGGGGGACCACCTACGAGAGCAGTACTTC.

This clone is large (0.1 to 1%). V and J are TRBV6-5 and TRBJ2-1; 13 bases map to TRBD2. Germline V gene data show CDR1 as MNHEY and CDR2 as SVGAGI. CDR3 length: 14 residues. The trim removed 6 bases at V and 9 bases at J, leaving 5 bases unmatched. The CDR3 sequence is CASSTSGGAGEQFF. The CDR3 nucleotides read TGTGCCAGCAGCACTAGCGGGGGGGCAGGTGAGCAGTTCTTC.

By share, this clone ranks as medium-sized. V usage is TRBV28 and J usage is TRBJ1-6, with D unresolved. The germline CDR1 and CDR2 sequences are MDHEN and SYDVKM. This CDR3 spans 14 amino acids. V shed 4 bases and J shed 7 bases, with 11 bases lying between them. The CDR3 sequence: CASSSPTWNSPLHF. CDR3 in DNA: TGTGCCAGCAGTTCACCGACGTGGAATTCACCCCTCCACTTT.

The V gene is TRBV12-3 or TRBV12-4, the J gene TRBJ1-3; a weak D match, TRBD1 (6 bases). V lost 8 bases, J lost 8 bases, and 13 bases lay in between. This CDR3 contains 12 residues. The CDR3 DNA reads as TGTGCCAGCGAAATGGGGGGGCACACCATATATTTT. It yields the protein CASEMGGHTIYF.